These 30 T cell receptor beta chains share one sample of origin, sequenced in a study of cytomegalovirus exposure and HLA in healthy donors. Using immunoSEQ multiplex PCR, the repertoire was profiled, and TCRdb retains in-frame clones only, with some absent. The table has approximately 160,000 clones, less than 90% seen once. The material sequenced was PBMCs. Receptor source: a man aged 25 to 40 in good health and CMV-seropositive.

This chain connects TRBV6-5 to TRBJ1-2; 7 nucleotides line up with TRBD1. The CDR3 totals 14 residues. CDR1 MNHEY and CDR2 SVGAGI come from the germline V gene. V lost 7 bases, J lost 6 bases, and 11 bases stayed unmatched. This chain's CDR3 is CASISGRGVHGYTF. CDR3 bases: TGTGCCAGCATCTCCGGCAGGGGGGTTCATGGCTACACCTTC.

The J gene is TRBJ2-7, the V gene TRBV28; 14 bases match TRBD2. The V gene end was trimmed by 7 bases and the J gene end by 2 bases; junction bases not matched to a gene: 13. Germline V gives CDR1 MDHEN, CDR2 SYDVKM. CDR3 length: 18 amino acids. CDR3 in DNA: TGTGCCAGCACCACGACTAGCGGGAGGGATATGGGGGCCTACGAGCAGTACTTC. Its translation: CASTTTSGRDMGAYEQYF. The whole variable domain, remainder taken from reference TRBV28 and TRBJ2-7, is DVKVTQSSRYLVKRTGEKVFLECVQDMDHENMFWYRQDPGLGLRLIYFSYDVKMKEKGDIPEGYSVSREKKERFSLILESASTNQTSMYLCASTTTSGRDMGAYEQYFGPGTRLTVT.

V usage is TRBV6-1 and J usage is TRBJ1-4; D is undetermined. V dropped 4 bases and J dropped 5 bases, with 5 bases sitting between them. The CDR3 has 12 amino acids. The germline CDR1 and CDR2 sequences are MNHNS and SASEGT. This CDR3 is CASSAGNEKLFF. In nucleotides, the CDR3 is TGTGCCAGCAGTGCGGGAAATGAAAAACTGTTTTTT.

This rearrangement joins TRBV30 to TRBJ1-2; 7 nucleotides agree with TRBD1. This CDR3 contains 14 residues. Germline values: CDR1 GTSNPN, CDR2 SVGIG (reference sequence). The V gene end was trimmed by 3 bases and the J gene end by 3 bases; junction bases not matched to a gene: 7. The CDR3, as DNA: TGTGCCTGGAGCCTCGTCCAGGGGGACTATGGCTACACCTTC. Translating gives CAWSLVQGDYGYTF. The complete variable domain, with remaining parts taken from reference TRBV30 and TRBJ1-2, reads SQTIHQWPATLVQPVGSPLSLECTVEGTSNPNLYWYRQAAGRGLQLLFYSVGIGQISSEVPQNLSASRPQDRQFILSSKKLLLSDSGFYLCAWSLVQGDYGYTFGSGTRLTVV.

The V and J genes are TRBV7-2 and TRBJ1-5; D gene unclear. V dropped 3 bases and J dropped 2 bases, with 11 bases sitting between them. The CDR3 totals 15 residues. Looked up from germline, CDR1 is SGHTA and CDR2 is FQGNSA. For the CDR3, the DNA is TGTGCCAGCAGCTTGGAGGGCCGAGGCAATCAGCCCCAGCATTTT. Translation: CASSLEGRGNQPQHF.

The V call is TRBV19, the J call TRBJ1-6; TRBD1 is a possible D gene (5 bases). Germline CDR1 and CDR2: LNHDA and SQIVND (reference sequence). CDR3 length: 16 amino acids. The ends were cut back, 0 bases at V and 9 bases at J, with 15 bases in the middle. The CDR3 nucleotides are TGTGCCAGTAGTATAGATCTAACAGGCGGCGGTTCACCCCTCCACTTT. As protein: CASSIDLTGGGSPLHF.

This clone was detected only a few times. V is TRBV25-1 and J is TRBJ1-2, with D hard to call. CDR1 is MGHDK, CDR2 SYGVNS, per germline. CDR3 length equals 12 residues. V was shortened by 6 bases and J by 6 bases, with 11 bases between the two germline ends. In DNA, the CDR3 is TGTGCCAGCAGGTTTGGAGGCGATGGCTACACCTTC. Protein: CASRFGGDGYTF.

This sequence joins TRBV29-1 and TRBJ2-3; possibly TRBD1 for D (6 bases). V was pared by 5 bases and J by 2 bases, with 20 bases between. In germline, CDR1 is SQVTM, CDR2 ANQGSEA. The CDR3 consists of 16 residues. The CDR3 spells CSVIGPRTGNTDTQYF. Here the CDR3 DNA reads TGCAGCGTTATTGGGCCCCGAACAGGGAACACAGATACGCAGTATTTT.

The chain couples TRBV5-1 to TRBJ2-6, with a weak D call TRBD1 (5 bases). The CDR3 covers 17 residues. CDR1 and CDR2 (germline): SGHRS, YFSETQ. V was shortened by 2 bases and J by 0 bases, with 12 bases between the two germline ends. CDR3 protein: CASSFQGGSSGANVLTF. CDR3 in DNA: TGCGCCAGCAGCTTTCAGGGTGGAAGCTCTGGGGCCAACGTCCTGACTTTC.

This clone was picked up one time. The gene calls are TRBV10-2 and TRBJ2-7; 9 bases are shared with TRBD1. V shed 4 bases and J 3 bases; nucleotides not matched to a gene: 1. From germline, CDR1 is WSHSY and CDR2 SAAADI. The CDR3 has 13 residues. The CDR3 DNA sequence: TGCGCCAGCAGTGCGACAGGGGGCTACGAGCAGTACTTC. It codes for CASSATGGYEQYF.

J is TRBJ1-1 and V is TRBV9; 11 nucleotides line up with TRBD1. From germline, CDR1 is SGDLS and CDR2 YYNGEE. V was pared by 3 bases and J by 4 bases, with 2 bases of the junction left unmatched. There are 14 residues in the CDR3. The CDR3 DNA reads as TGTGCCAGCAGCGCGGGACAGGGGGGCACTGAAGCTTTCTTT. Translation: CASSAGQGGTEAFF.

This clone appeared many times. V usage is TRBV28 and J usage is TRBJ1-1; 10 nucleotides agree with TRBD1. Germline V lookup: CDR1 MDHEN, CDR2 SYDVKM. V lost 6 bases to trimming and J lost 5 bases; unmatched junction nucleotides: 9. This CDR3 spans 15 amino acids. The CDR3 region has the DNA TGTGCCAGCAGGACAGGGGGCACAGTGAGGACTGAAGCTTTCTTT. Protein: CASRTGGTVRTEAFF.

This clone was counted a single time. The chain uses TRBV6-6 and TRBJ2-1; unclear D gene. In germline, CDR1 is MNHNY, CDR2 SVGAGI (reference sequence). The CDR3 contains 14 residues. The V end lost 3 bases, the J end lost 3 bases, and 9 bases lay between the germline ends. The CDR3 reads CASSYSQVYNEQFF. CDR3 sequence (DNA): TGTGCCAGCAGTTATAGTCAGGTCTACAATGAGCAGTTCTTC.

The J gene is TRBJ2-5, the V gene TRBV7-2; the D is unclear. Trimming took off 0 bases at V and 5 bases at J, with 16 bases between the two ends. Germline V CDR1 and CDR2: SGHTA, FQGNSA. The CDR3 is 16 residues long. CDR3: CASSLARRQSGETQYF. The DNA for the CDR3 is TGTGCCAGCAGCTTAGCGCGGCGTCAGTCTGGGGAGACCCAGTACTTC.

The DNA for the CDR3 is TGTGCCAGCAGCTCGAAACTAGCGGGGGACAATGAGCAGTTCTTC. Its protein product is CASSSKLAGDNEQFF. The chain has TRBV7-3 and TRBJ2-1, with TRBD2 matching 11 bases. CDR1 SGHTA and CDR2 FQGTGA come from the germline V gene. The CDR3 covers 15 residues. Trimming took 4 bases from V and 5 from J; bases not matched to a gene: 4.

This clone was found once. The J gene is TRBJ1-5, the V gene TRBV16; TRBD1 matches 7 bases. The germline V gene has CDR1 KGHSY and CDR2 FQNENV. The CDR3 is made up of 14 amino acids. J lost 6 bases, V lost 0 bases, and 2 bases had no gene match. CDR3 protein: CASSQSGGGQPQHF. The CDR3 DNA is TGTGCCAGCAGCCAATCAGGGGGCGGTCAGCCCCAGCATTTT.

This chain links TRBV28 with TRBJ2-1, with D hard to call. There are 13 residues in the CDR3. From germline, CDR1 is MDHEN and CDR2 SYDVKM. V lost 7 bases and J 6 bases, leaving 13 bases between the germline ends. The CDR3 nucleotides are TGTGCCAGCACCCGGGTCATGACCAATGAGCAGTTCTTC. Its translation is CASTRVMTNEQFF.

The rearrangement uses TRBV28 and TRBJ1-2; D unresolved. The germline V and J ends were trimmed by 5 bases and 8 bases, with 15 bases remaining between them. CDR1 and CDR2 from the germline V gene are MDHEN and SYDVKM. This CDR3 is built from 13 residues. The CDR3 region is CASSPPLLWGYTF. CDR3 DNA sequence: TGTGCCAGCAGTCCTCCTCTCCTATGGGGCTACACCTTC.

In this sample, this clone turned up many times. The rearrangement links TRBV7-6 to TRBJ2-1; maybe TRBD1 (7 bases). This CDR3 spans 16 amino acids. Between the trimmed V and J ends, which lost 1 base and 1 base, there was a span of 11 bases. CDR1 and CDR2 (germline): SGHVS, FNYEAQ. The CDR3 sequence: CASSLVAGGSYNEQFF. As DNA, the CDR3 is TGTGCCAGCAGCTTAGTCGCAGGGGGGTCCTACAATGAGCAGTTCTTC.

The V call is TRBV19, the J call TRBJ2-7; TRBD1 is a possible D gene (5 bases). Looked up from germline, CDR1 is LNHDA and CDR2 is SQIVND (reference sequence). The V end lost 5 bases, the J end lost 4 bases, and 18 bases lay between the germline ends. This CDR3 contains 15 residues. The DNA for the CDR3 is TGTGCCAGTAGTGCCGCAGGGAATGTTGGTTACGAGCAGTACTTC. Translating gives CASSAAGNVGYEQYF.

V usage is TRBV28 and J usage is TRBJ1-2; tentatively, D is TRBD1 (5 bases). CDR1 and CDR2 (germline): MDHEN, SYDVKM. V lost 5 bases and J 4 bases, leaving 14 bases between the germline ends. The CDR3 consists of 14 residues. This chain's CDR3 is CASSGAGRTYGYTF. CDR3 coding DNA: TGTGCCAGCAGTGGGGCAGGGAGGACCTATGGCTACACCTTC.

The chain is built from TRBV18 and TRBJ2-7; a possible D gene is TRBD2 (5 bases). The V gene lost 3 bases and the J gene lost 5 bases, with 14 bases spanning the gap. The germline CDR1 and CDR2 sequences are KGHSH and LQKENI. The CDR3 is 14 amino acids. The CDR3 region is CASSPYPNGDEQYF. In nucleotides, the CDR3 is TGTGCCAGCTCACCTTATCCTAACGGGGACGAGCAGTACTTC.

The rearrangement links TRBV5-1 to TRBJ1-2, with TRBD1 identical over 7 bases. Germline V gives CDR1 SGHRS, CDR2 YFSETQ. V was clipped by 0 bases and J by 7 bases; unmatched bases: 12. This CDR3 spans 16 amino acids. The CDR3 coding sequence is TGCGCCAGCAGCTTGGGTATCGTGGGACAGAAAGGTGGCTACACCTTC. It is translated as CASSLGIVGQKGGYTF.

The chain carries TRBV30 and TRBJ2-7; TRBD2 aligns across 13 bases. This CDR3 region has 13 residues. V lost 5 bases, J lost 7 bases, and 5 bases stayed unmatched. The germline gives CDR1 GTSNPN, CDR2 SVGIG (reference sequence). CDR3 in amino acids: CAWGTSGAGEQYF. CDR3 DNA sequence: TGTGCCTGGGGGACTAGCGGGGCTGGGGAGCAGTACTTC.

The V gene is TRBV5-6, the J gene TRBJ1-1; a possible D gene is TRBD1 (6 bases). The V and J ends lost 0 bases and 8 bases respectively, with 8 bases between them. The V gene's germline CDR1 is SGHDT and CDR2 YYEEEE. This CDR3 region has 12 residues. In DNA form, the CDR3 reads TGTGCCAGCAGCTTGGTTGGGACAGAAGCTTTCTTT. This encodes CASSLVGTEAFF.

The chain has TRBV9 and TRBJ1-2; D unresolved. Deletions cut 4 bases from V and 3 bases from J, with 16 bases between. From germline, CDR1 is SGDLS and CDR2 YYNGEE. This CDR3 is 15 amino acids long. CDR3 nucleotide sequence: TGTGCCAGCAGCCACAATGGAAGGGAGGACTATGGCTACACCTTC. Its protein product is CASSHNGREDYGYTF.

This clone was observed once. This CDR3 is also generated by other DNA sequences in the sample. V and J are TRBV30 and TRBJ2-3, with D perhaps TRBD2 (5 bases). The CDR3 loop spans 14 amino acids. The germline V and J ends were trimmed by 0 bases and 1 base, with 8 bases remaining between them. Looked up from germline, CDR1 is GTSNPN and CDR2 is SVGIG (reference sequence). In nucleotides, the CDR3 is TGTGCCTGGAGTGTCGGAGCGGGCACAGATACGCAGTATTTT. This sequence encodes CAWSVGAGTDTQYF.

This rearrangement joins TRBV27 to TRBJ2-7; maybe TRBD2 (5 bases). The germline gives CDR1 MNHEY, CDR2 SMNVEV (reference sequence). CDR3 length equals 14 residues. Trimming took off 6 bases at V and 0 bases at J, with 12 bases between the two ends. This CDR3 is CASSLASSSYEQYF. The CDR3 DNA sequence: TGTGCCAGCAGCCTAGCCTCTAGCTCCTACGAGCAGTACTTC.

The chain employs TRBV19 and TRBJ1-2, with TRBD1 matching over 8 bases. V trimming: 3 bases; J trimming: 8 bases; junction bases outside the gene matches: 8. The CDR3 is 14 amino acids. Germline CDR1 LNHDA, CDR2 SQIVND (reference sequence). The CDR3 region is CASSMETGVGGYTF. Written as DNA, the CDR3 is TGTGCCAGTAGTATGGAGACAGGGGTAGGAGGCTACACCTTC.

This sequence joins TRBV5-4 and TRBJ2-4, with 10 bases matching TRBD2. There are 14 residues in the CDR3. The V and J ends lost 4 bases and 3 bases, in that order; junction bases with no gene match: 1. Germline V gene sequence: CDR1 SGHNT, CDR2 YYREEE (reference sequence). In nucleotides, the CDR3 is TGTGCCAGCAGCATAGCGGGAGGCAAAAACATTCAGTACTTC. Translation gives CASSIAGGKNIQYF.